These 23 T cell receptor beta chains originate from one sample sequenced in a study of cytomegalovirus exposure and HLA in healthy donors. Vbeta (60) and Jbeta (13) primers were used in the PCR. The protocol was immunoSEQ multiplex PCR, while the TCRdb copy is restricted to in-frame clones and leaves out a portion. This listing includes more than 200,000 clones. The sample was PBMCs. These TCRs come from a woman aged 30 to 39 in good health and CMV-seropositive.

The chain recombines TRBV6-1 with TRBJ1-6; 12 bases are shared with TRBD1. V shed 2 bases, J shed 9 bases, and the junction held 2 bases outside the gene matches. Germline assignment: CDR1 MNHNS and CDR2 SASEGT. The CDR3 loop spans 15 amino acids. Here the CDR3 reads CASSEPGQGASPLHF. CDR3 nucleotides: TGTGCCAGCAGTGAACCGGGACAGGGGGCTTCACCCCTCCACTTT.

As to this clone: The junction departs from germline at one end; a sequencing error may be responsible. This chain uses TRBV6-5 with TRBJ1-2; D remains ambiguous. CDR3 size: 13 residues. In germline, CDR1 is MNHEY, CDR2 SVGAGI. For the CDR3, the DNA is TGTGCCAGCAGCTACTCGGTCGAGAGGGGCTACACCTTC. Its translation: CASSYSVERGYTF.

The V and J genes are TRBV5-1 and TRBJ1-4, with a possible D match to TRBD1 (5 bases). The CDR3 runs 16 residues. Per the germline V gene, CDR1 is SGHRS and CDR2 is YFSETQ. With 0 bases removed from V and 4 bases from J, the gap between germline ends came to 13 bases. The CDR3 sequence is CASSLAGGVFNEKLFF. The DNA of the CDR3 is TGCGCCAGCAGCTTGGCCGGAGGGGTCTTTAATGAAAAACTGTTTTTT. Together with reference TRBV5-1 and TRBJ1-4, the CDR3 gives the full variable domain: KAGVTQTPRYLIKTRGQQVTLSCSPISGHRSVSWYQQTPGQGLQFLFEYFSETQRNKGNFPGRFSGRQFSNSRSEMNVSTLELGDSALYLCASSLAGGVFNEKLFFGSGTQLSVL.

The rearrangement joins TRBV19 to TRBJ2-7, with D hard to call. CDR3 length: 13 residues. Germline values: CDR1 LNHDA, CDR2 SQIVND (reference sequence). V was clipped by 4 bases and J by 3 bases, with 10 bases between them. The CDR3 nucleotides are TGTGCCAGTAGTAGAGGTCCCGACTACGAGCAGTACTTC. This encodes CASSRGPDYEQYF.

This chain joins TRBV9 and TRBJ1-2; D is perhaps TRBD1 (5 bases). V was pared by 0 bases and J by 5 bases, with 11 bases between. CDR1 is SGDLS, CDR2 YYNGEE, per germline. The CDR3 runs to 14 residues. CDR3: CASSVDPEGYGYTF. The CDR3 region has the DNA TGTGCCAGCAGCGTAGATCCGGAGGGGTATGGCTACACCTTC.

Here the CDR3 DNA reads TGTGCCTGCACTAGGGGCACCGGGGAGCTGTTTTTT. Translated, it gives CACTRGTGELFF. The V gene is TRBV2, the J gene TRBJ2-2; D is possibly TRBD1 or TRBD2 (5 bases each). The ends were cut back, 11 bases at V and 4 bases at J, with 11 bases in the middle. The germline gives CDR1 SNHLY, CDR2 FYNNEI. The CDR3 has 12 amino acids.

The rearrangement uses TRBV5-4 and TRBJ2-1; 12 bases are a match to TRBD2. The CDR3 consists of 16 residues. The J segment lost 6 bases and the V segment lost 0 bases, leaving 4 bases of the junction unmatched. Germline CDR1 reads SGHNT; CDR2 reads YYREEE (reference sequence). CDR3 sequence reads: CASSLAPSGGVNEQFF. Here the CDR3 DNA reads TGTGCCAGCAGCTTGGCCCCTAGCGGGGGGGTCAATGAGCAGTTCTTC.

V and J are TRBV7-2 and TRBJ2-7; 11 bases align to TRBD2. Germline V CDR1 and CDR2: SGHTA, FQGNSA. The CDR3 has 16 residues. Trimming took 3 bases from V and 0 from J; bases not matched to a gene: 4. As DNA, the CDR3 is TGTGCCAGCAGCTTGGTTAGCGGGAGGGGCTCCTACGAGCAGTACTTC. This translates into CASSLVSGRGSYEQYF.

With respect to this clone: A junction boundary mismatches the germline segment, possibly from a read error. This chain joins TRBV4-3 and TRBJ2-7, with TRBD2 identical over 13 bases. The germline CDR1 and CDR2 sequences are LGHNA and YSLEER. The CDR3 runs to 18 residues. CDR3 protein: CTSSQTLTSGRAGYEQYF. In DNA, the CDR3 is TGCACCAGCAGCCAAACTCTAACTAGCGGGAGGGCCGGGTACGAGCAGTACTTC.

The chain employs TRBV7-8 and TRBJ1-2; TRBD1 agrees at 7 bases. V lost 3 bases and J lost 6; bases outside the gene matches: 10. The germline V gene encodes CDR1 SGHVS and CDR2 FQNEAQ. The length of the CDR3 is 15 residues. CDR3 bases: TGTGCCAGCAGCTTTACTTCCAGGGGGAAGGATGGCTACACCTTC. Amino acids: CASSFTSRGKDGYTF.

On this clone: At one boundary the junction diverges from the germline segment, which might be a read error. This rearrangement joins TRBV6-5 to TRBJ2-5; tentatively, D is TRBD2 (5 bases). CDR3 size: 13 residues. The germline V gene encodes CDR1 MNHEY and CDR2 SVGAGI. CDR3 protein: CASFSAGQKTQYF. CDR3 nucleotides: TGTGCCAGTTTTTCGGCGGGCCAAAAGACCCAGTACTTC.

The chain recombines TRBV30 with TRBJ2-1; D gene ambiguous. CDR3 size: 12 residues. Trimming took off 2 bases at V and 7 bases at J, with 9 bases between the two ends. Germline V CDR1 and CDR2: GTSNPN, SVGIG (reference sequence). The CDR3 is CAWSPRFNEQFF. In nucleotides, the CDR3 is TGTGCCTGGAGTCCCAGGTTTAATGAGCAGTTCTTC.

This chain connects TRBV7-2 to TRBJ2-4, with D perhaps matching TRBD1 (6 bases). CDR3 length equals 15 residues. Germline lookup yields CDR1 SGHTA and CDR2 FQGNSA. V shed 1 base and J shed 6 bases, with 13 bases lying between them. CDR3 DNA: TGTGCCAGCAGCTTAGAAGCAGGGGACGCAAACATTCAGTACTTC. Residues: CASSLEAGDANIQYF.

This chain uses TRBV5-4 with TRBJ1-2, with D maybe TRBD1 (6 bases). This CDR3 comprises 16 residues. Germline CDR1 is SGHNT and CDR2 is YYREEE (reference sequence). The V gene lost 3 bases and the J gene lost 0 bases, with 15 bases spanning the gap. The DNA for the CDR3 is TGTGCCAGCAGCTCCGCCGGGGGGGGCCCTAACTATGGCTACACCTTC. Translated: CASSSAGGGPNYGYTF. The complete variable domain, with remaining parts taken from reference TRBV5-4 and TRBJ1-2, reads ETGVTQSPTHLIKTRGQQVTLRCSSQSGHNTVSWYQQALGQGPQFIFQYYREEENGRGNFPPRFSGLQFPNYSSELNVNALELDDSALYLCASSSAGGGPNYGYTFGSGTRLTVV.

The rearrangement links TRBV2 to TRBJ2-5, with D possibly matching TRBD1 (6 bases). The CDR3 length is 19 residues. V lost 2 bases to trimming and J lost 3 bases, with 25 bases between them. Per the germline V gene, CDR1 is SNHLY and CDR2 is FYNNEI. The CDR3 region is CASSEKGMWGRGIEETQYF. For the CDR3, the DNA is TGTGCCAGCAGTGAAAAGGGGATGTGGGGCAGGGGAATTGAAGAGACCCAGTACTTC. The variable domain in full, with the rest retrieved from reference TRBV2 and TRBJ2-5, is EPEVTQTPSHQVTQMGQEVILRCVPISNHLYFYWYRQILGQKVEFLVSFYNNEISEKSEIFDDQFSVERPDGSNFTLKIRSTKLEDSAMYFCASSEKGMWGRGIEETQYFGPGTRLLVL.

The chain links TRBV7-9 to TRBJ1-1, with 9 nucleotides matching TRBD1. Germline CDR1 and CDR2: SEHNR and FQNEAQ (reference sequence). This CDR3 has 15 amino acids. With 5 bases clipped from V and 4 bases from J, the junction kept 8 bases outside the gene matches. CDR3 protein: CASSLQGARSTEAFF. CDR3 DNA: TGTGCCAGCAGCCTACAGGGGGCTCGGAGCACTGAAGCTTTCTTT.

The J gene is TRBJ1-2, the V gene TRBV4-3; TRBD1 might be the D (6 bases). This CDR3 region has 14 residues. Deletions cut 6 bases from V and 8 bases from J, with 19 bases between. Looked up from germline, CDR1 is LGHNA and CDR2 is YSLEER. The CDR3 spells CASSHRAKTIGYTF. CDR3 coding DNA: TGCGCCAGCAGTCACAGGGCAAAGACTATCGGCTACACCTTC.

The rearrangement links TRBV5-1 to TRBJ1-4, with a tentative D call TRBD1 (5 bases). The germline V gene encodes CDR1 SGHRS and CDR2 YFSETQ. The CDR3 covers 15 residues. The V end was cut by 4 bases, the J end by 4 bases, with 14 bases between. For the CDR3, the DNA is TGCGCCAGCAGCCACGAAGGGGCCGTTAATGAAAAACTGTTTTTT. As protein: CASSHEGAVNEKLFF.

With respect to this clone: The junction does not match germline at one end; this may be a read error. The CDR3 sequence is CSARDGTSTPF. In nucleotides, the CDR3 is TGCAGTGCTAGAGACGGGACTAGCACCCCATTT. The V gene is TRBV20-1, the J gene TRBJ2-3, with 9 bases identical to TRBD2. The CDR3 extends over 11 amino acids. Per germline, CDR1 DFQATT and CDR2 SNEGSKA (reference sequence).

The chain carries TRBV9 and TRBJ2-7; D not certain. CDR1 and CDR2 (germline): SGDLS, YYNGEE. This CDR3 is 13 amino acids long. V was cut by 2 bases and J by 3 bases, with 9 bases left in between. CDR3 amino acids: CASSVETGYEQYF. The CDR3 DNA reads as TGTGCCAGCAGCGTTGAGACGGGCTACGAGCAGTACTTC.

V usage is TRBV5-1 and J usage is TRBJ1-1; tentatively, D is TRBD1 (5 bases). Trimming took off 0 bases at V and 1 base at J, with 10 bases between the two ends. In germline, CDR1 is SGHRS, CDR2 YFSETQ. The CDR3 totals 15 residues. The DNA for the CDR3 is TGCGCCAGCAGCTTGGAGGCCAGGGAGAACACTGAAGCTTTCTTT. Translation: CASSLEARENTEAFF.

The chain links TRBV7-2 to TRBJ2-5; D is perhaps TRBD1 (5 bases). The end of the DNA is better explained by TRBJ2-7, so the J call may be wrong. This CDR3 spans 13 amino acids. The germline CDR1 and CDR2 sequences are SGHTA and FQGNSA. The CDR3 is CASSFQQAYEQYF. In nucleotides, the CDR3 is TGTGCCAGCAGCTTTCAACAGGCCTACGAGCAGTACTTC.

The chain employs TRBV7-9 and TRBJ2-7; 9 bases align to TRBD2. The CDR3 consists of 15 residues. V gave up 3 bases and J gave up 3 bases; unmatched junction bases: 6. In germline, CDR1 is SEHNR, CDR2 FQNEAQ (reference sequence). DNA of the CDR3: TGTGCCAGCAGCTTGATGACTAGCGGTTTCTACGAGCAGTACTTC. Translated: CASSLMTSGFYEQYF.